This T cell receptor (beta chain) was sequenced during a study of CD4 and CD8 cells across lung adenocarcinoma regions. Each CDR3 protein is one row after TCRdb ran MiXCR on the PCR reads. The sample holds around 15,000 distinct CDR3 sequences; approximately 43% are singletons and the top ten take roughly 17%. Germline CDR1 reads MNHEY; CDR2 reads SMNVEV (reference sequence). The CDR3 loop spans 16 amino acids. J gave up 9 bases and V 4 bases, and 15 bases lay outside the gene matches. Input material: CD4+ T cells from the center of a lung tumor. J is TRBJ2-1 and V is TRBV27; 7 bases line up with TRBD1. The receptor was isolated from a male donor with lung adenocarcinoma. The CD4 and CD8 labels of this study may be unreliable. The CDR3 loop reads CASSSSFSRGYLEQFF. As DNA, the CDR3 is TGTGCCAGCAGTTCGTCTTTTAGCAGGGGGTACCTTGAGCAGTTCTTC.